This T cell receptor (beta chain) was recovered during a study of early T cells in non-severe SARS-CoV-2 infection. On the study more broadly: Chains stayed unpaired after sequencing of bulk RNA from unsorted whole blood.

TCRdb analysed the 5' RACE reads with MiXCR anew, one entry per CDR3 protein. The sample consists of around 77,000 distinct CDR3 sequences, less than 5.5% of them appearing once. The table lists this clonotype with a few counts. Germline V gene sequence: CDR1 DFQATT, CDR2 SNEGSKA (reference sequence). The CDR3 runs to 16 residues. Trimming pared 0 bases from V and 6 bases from J, leaving 18 bases between. This rearrangement joins TRBV20-1 to TRBJ1-5; D is perhaps TRBD1 (5 bases). This material consisted of whole blood, taken at baseline. The sequence was obtained from an adult who was a healthcare worker with PCR-confirmed SARS-CoV-2 infection or an uninfected control (not recorded which). CDR3 sequence: CSARDHAKPGSQPQHF. The CDR3 DNA reads TGCAGTGCTAGAGATCATGCTAAGCCAGGGAGTCAGCCCCAGCATTTT.